Presented here are 6 T cell receptor beta chains from one specimen sequenced in a study of TIL therapy for anti-PD-1-resistant metastatic lung cancer. The immunoSEQ assay was v3. The data were produced by immunoSEQ multiplex PCR, yet TCRdb's version contains in-frame clones alone and is incomplete. The sample includes about 50,000 clones, about two thirds of them seen just once. Sample time point: pre-treatment sample, taken before nivolumab and TIL therapy. Pleural nodules or supraclavicular lymph nodes made up most of the excised metastases sampled. The material sequenced was tumor tissue, taken at baseline. These receptors originate from a person between 30 and 79 years old with non-small cell lung cancer.

This clone was observed a few times. J is TRBJ1-4 and V is TRBV7-9; D uncertain. The CDR3 sequence is 13 residues long. V shed 4 bases and J shed 5 bases, with 8 bases lying between them. Germline CDR1 reads SEHNR; CDR2 reads FQNEAQ (reference sequence). The CDR3 coding sequence is TGTGCCAGCAGCTCGAATCCGAATGAAAAACTGTTTTTT. Protein product: CASSSNPNEKLFF.

The chain links TRBV7-3 to TRBJ2-1, with 8 positions matching TRBD2. Losses at the gene ends were 5 bases for V and 7 bases for J; bases not matched to a gene: 10. The CDR3 totals 15 residues. Germline V gene sequence: CDR1 SGHTA, CDR2 FQGTGA. The CDR3 DNA follows: TGTGCCAGCAGCCCGGACCGGGGGGGCCGGAATGAGCAGTTCTTC. Translation gives CASSPDRGGRNEQFF.

A single count supports this clone. J is TRBJ2-7 and V is TRBV19, with D possibly called TRBD1 or TRBD2 (5 bases each). CDR3 length: 15 residues. Germline V CDR1 and CDR2: LNHDA, SQIVND (reference sequence). V was trimmed by 3 bases and J by 4 bases, leaving 16 bases between them. CDR3 region: CASSISSSGGYEQYF. Here the CDR3 DNA reads TGTGCCAGTAGTATTTCCTCCTCTGGGGGTTACGAGCAGTACTTC.

This chain uses TRBV28 with TRBJ2-2, with TRBD2 identical over 8 bases. J lost 6 bases, V lost 3 bases, and 9 bases had no gene match. CDR3 length equals 16 residues. The V gene's germline CDR1 is MDHEN and CDR2 SYDVKM. Here the CDR3 reads CASSFLGRGGPGELFF. The DNA for the CDR3 is TGTGCCAGCAGTTTTCTCGGACGGGGGGGCCCCGGGGAGCTGTTTTTT.

This clone has a handful of counts. The chain employs TRBV20-1 and TRBJ2-5; the D is unclear. CDR1 is DFQATT, CDR2 SNEGSKA, per germline (reference sequence). The CDR3 loop spans 11 amino acids. V was shortened by 3 bases and J by 5 bases, with 7 bases between the two germline ends. The CDR3 loop is CSASGSETQYF. DNA for the CDR3: TGCAGTGCTAGTGGGTCCGAGACCCAGTACTTC.

The V and J genes are TRBV4-3 and TRBJ2-7; TRBD1 aligns across 10 bases. V dropped 0 bases and J dropped 3; count of bases not matched to a gene: 8. This CDR3 spans 17 amino acids. Germline-derived CDR1 and CDR2 are LGHNA and YSLEER. CDR3 in amino acids: CASSQDPGQGGVYEQYF. CDR3 coding DNA: TGCGCCAGCAGCCAAGATCCAGGACAGGGGGGGGTCTACGAGCAGTACTTC.